Listed here are 27 T cell receptor beta chains from one sample, sequenced in a study of T cells after yellow fever vaccination. MiXCR, applied by TCRdb to the 5' RACE reads, yields one record per CDR3 protein. The sample carries a few hundred thousand distinct CDR3 sequences, about 15% recorded once. This sample comprised PBMCs, obtained 5 to 6 days after the first yellow fever vaccination. All receptors come from a man aged 18 to 30 who received the YFV17D yellow fever vaccine.

This clonotype was counted between two and nine times. This sequence joins TRBV24-1 and TRBJ2-5, with 8 bases lining up with TRBD2. The V and J ends lost 0 bases and 0 bases, in that order; junction bases with no gene match: 2. The CDR3 is 16 amino acids. The germline gives CDR1 KGHDR, CDR2 SFDVKD. The CDR3 loop reads CATSDLGGGYQETQYF. The CDR3 coding sequence is TGTGCCACCAGTGATTTGGGCGGGGGGTACCAAGAGACCCAGTACTTC.

A few counts support this clonotype. The chain couples TRBV24-1 to TRBJ2-2; perhaps TRBD1 as D (6 bases). Trimming stripped 4 bases from V and 1 base from J, with 12 bases between. Per the germline V gene, CDR1 is KGHDR and CDR2 is SFDVKD. The CDR3 covers 16 residues. CDR3 region: CATSETRDMNTGELFF. CDR3 DNA sequence: TGTGCCACCAGTGAAACCCGGGACATGAACACCGGGGAGCTGTTTTTT.

The chain employs TRBV29-1 and TRBJ1-1; D is perhaps TRBD1 (6 bases). V gave up 6 bases and J gave up 1 base, with 9 bases separating them. Germline lookup yields CDR1 SQVTM and CDR2 ANQGSEA. The CDR3 totals 12 residues. CDR3 sequence reads: CSVEDRNTEAFF. The CDR3 DNA reads as TGCAGCGTAGAGGACAGGAACACTGAAGCTTTCTTT.

This clonotype was seen only a few times. This chain uses TRBV11-2 with TRBJ1-2, with D maybe TRBD1 (5 bases). CDR3 length: 16 amino acids. V gave up 5 bases and J gave up 5 bases, with 21 bases separating them. Looked up from germline, CDR1 is SGHAT and CDR2 is FQNNGV. CDR3 bases: TGTGCCAGCAGCGCCTTTGCGCGGGGGATAGGATATGGCTACACCTTC. Translating gives CASSAFARGIGYGYTF. The whole variable domain, filled in from reference TRBV11-2 and TRBJ1-2, reads EAGVAQSPRYKIIEKRQSVAFWCNPISGHATLYWYQQILGQGPKLLIQFQNNGVVDDSQLPKDRFSAERLKGVDSTLKIQPAKLEDSAVYLCASSAFARGIGYGYTFGSGTRLTVV.

This CDR3 is CASSEARTVYYNSPLHF. In DNA form, the CDR3 reads TGTGCCAGCAGTGAAGCCCGGACAGTCTATTATAATTCACCCCTCCACTTT. J is TRBJ1-6 and V is TRBV2; a possible D gene is TRBD1 (6 bases). The CDR3 covers 17 residues. V shed 0 bases and J shed 4 bases, with 13 bases lying between them. Germline V lookup: CDR1 SNHLY, CDR2 FYNNEI.

This clonotype was seen more than once but under ten times. The chain has TRBV6-2 or TRBV6-3 and TRBJ2-2; the match to TRBD1 covers 7 bases. V shed 2 bases, J shed 10 bases, and the junction held 4 bases outside the gene matches. Germline V gene data show CDR1 as MNHEY and CDR2 as SVGEGT. The CDR3 runs 13 residues. Here the CDR3 reads CASSYRGRSELFF. The DNA for the CDR3 is TGTGCCAGCAGTTACAGGGGGCGGTCGGAGCTGTTTTTT.

J is TRBJ2-1 and V is TRBV4-3, with 11 bases identical to TRBD2. The CDR3 is 16 amino acids. Losses at the gene ends were 1 base for V and 4 bases for J; bases not matched to a gene: 3. CDR1 LGHNA and CDR2 YSLEER come from the germline V gene. CDR3 protein: CASSQVAGGPYNEQFF. The CDR3 DNA is TGCGCCAGCAGCCAAGTAGCGGGGGGGCCTTACAATGAGCAGTTCTTC.

This clonotype was seen at least ten times. The V gene is TRBV7-9, the J gene TRBJ2-2; D might be TRBD2 (5 bases). This CDR3 region has 15 residues. V was shortened by 2 bases and J by 5 bases, with 12 bases between the two germline ends. Germline loops: CDR1 SEHNR, CDR2 FQNEAQ (reference sequence). The CDR3, as DNA: TGTGCCAGCAGCTTAATCGGAGGCGGGACCGGGGAGCTGTTTTTT. Protein sequence: CASSLIGGGTGELFF.

This clonotype was seen more than once but under ten times. This rearrangement joins TRBV12-3 or TRBV12-4 to TRBJ2-7; no reliable D call. V was shortened by 5 bases and J by 7 bases, with 12 bases between the two germline ends. CDR3 length: 12 amino acids. The DNA for the CDR3 is TGTGCCAGCAGTCCCACAAGTATTGAGCAGTACTTC. Translating it yields CASSPTSIEQYF.

This clonotype has just a few counts. The chain couples TRBV6-5 to TRBJ2-7, with D perhaps TRBD1 (6 bases). This CDR3 is 14 amino acids long. The germline gives CDR1 MNHEY, CDR2 SVGAGI. Trimming stripped 4 bases from V and 0 bases from J, with 10 bases between. The CDR3 here is CASSFGDISYEQYV. CDR3 DNA: TGTGCCAGCAGTTTTGGGGACATCTCCTACGAGCAGTACGTC.

V gene TRBV19 combines with J gene TRBJ2-7, with 8 bases fitting TRBD1. The CDR3 is made up of 15 amino acids. After removal of 5 bases from V and 3 bases from J, the junction contained 9 bases not matched to a gene. Germline CDR1 and CDR2: LNHDA and SQIVND (reference sequence). CDR3 region: CASSRQDRVGYEQYF. The CDR3 DNA follows: TGTGCCAGTAGTCGCCAGGACAGGGTTGGCTACGAGCAGTACTTC.

The chain has TRBV4-3 and TRBJ2-1; TRBD2 aligns across 9 bases. The CDR3 length is 17 residues. Germline CDR1 reads LGHNA; CDR2 reads YSLEER. Trimming at V came to 1 base and at J to 4 bases, leaving 8 bases not matched to a gene. In DNA, the CDR3 is TGCGCCAGCAGCCAAGCGGGGAAGCGGGGGGTGTACAATGAGCAGTTCTTC. Protein sequence: CASSQAGKRGVYNEQFF.

This clonotype has just a few counts. The rearrangement links TRBV5-1 to TRBJ2-5; possibly TRBD2 for D (6 bases). This CDR3 is built from 15 residues. Germline V gene sequence: CDR1 SGHRS, CDR2 YFSETQ. Trimming left V 2 bases short and J 0 bases short, with 11 bases between. DNA of the CDR3: TGCGCCAGCAGCTTCTCGGGGGAATACCAAGAGACCCAGTACTTC. It yields the protein CASSFSGEYQETQYF.

There are many counts of this clonotype. This chain connects TRBV29-1 to TRBJ2-2; no clear D. The V gene lost 4 bases and the J gene lost 4 bases, with 7 bases spanning the gap. CDR3 size: 12 residues. From germline, CDR1 is SQVTM and CDR2 ANQGSEA. The CDR3 spells CSVVQSTGELFF. DNA of the CDR3: TGCAGCGTTGTTCAGTCCACCGGGGAGCTGTTTTTT.

This clonotype was detected many times. J is TRBJ1-5 and V is TRBV27, with TRBD1 as a possible D gene (5 bases). Germline CDR1 MNHEY, CDR2 SMNVEV (reference sequence). The CDR3 extends over 17 amino acids. Between the trimmed V and J ends, which lost 6 bases and 2 bases, there was a span of 20 bases. For the CDR3, the DNA is TGTGCCAGCAGCCCCCGCTGGGGCGGGGACGGCAATCAGCCCCAGCATTTT. Amino acids: CASSPRWGGDGNQPQHF.

The chain employs TRBV12-3 or TRBV12-4 and TRBJ1-3; unclear D gene. The V gene lost 3 bases and the J gene lost 12 bases, with 9 bases spanning the gap. The CDR3 has 11 residues. Written as DNA, the CDR3 is TGTGCCAGCAGTTTTGGGGAGATCATATATTTT. This translates into CASSFGEIIYF.

As to this clonotype: This sequence may be a read error, since a much larger clone differs from it by one base. V and J are TRBV4-1 and TRBJ1-5; D ambiguous. This CDR3 comprises 17 residues. V lost 1 base to trimming and J lost 2 bases, with 15 bases between them. Per germline, CDR1 MGHRA and CDR2 YSYEKL. The CDR3 nucleotides are TGCGCCAGCAGCCAAGGTTTGCGACTTTTGGGCAATCAGCCCCAGCATTTT. It translates to CASSQGLRLLGNQPQHF.

This clonotype was found a few times. The chain uses TRBV6-1 and TRBJ2-5; 10 nucleotides match TRBD2. After removal of 3 bases from V and 4 bases from J, the junction contained 11 bases not matched to a gene. The CDR3 is 17 residues long. CDR1 is MNHNS, CDR2 SASEGT, per germline. CDR3 nucleotide sequence: TGTGCCAGCAGTGAGAGAGCGGGGGGGCCTGTTTCAGAGACCCAGTACTTC. This codes for CASSERAGGPVSETQYF.

There are a few counts of this clonotype. V usage is TRBV7-9 and J usage is TRBJ2-7, with TRBD1 matching over 8 bases. The ends lost 1 base at V and 1 base at J; junction bases unmatched: 3. CDR1 is SEHNR, CDR2 FQNEAQ, per germline (reference sequence). The CDR3 length is 15 residues. The CDR3 sequence: CASSLGQGPSYEQYV. Here the CDR3 DNA reads TGTGCCAGCAGCTTAGGACAGGGGCCTTCCTACGAGCAGTACGTC.

The V and J genes are TRBV3-1 and TRBJ1-1; D perhaps matches TRBD1 (6 bases). Germline CDR1 LGHDT, CDR2 YNNKEL (reference sequence). The V end lost 4 bases, the J end lost 7 bases, and 13 bases lay between the germline ends. The CDR3 is 13 amino acids. The CDR3: CASSRRGESEAFF. The CDR3, as DNA: TGTGCCAGCAGCCGGAGGGGGGAGAGTGAAGCTTTCTTT.

This clonotype was detected only a few times. The chain recombines TRBV4-2 with TRBJ2-2; D call uncertain. CDR3 length: 14 residues. With 11 bases removed from V and 1 base from J, the gap between germline ends came to 14 bases. Germline V gene data show CDR1 as LGHNA and CDR2 as YNFKEQ. CDR3 region: CAAERRMNTGELFF. CDR3 nucleotide sequence: TGTGCCGCGGAGAGGCGGATGAACACCGGGGAGCTGTTTTTT.

This clonotype was seen a handful of times. The V and J genes are TRBV5-1 and TRBJ2-5, with unresolved D. This CDR3 has 14 amino acids. Trimming cost V 4 bases and J 2 bases, with 12 bases left between them. Germline-derived CDR1 and CDR2 are SGHRS and YFSETQ. CDR3 sequence (DNA): TGCGCCAGCAGCCTTGAGACTCGGCAAGAGACCCAGTACTTC. Translation gives CASSLETRQETQYF.

This clonotype has more than one count but fewer than ten. The rearrangement joins TRBV4-1 to TRBJ2-4, with TRBD2 matching over 7 bases. The CDR3 has 16 residues. Germline loops: CDR1 MGHRA, CDR2 YSYEKL. V dropped 1 base and J dropped 3; count of bases not matched to a gene: 6. The CDR3 coding sequence is TGCGCCAGCAGCCAAGGTCGGGGGGAGGGCAAAAACATTCAGTACTTC. This translates into CASSQGRGEGKNIQYF.

The rearrangement links TRBV20-1 to TRBJ2-3; TRBD2 matches at 8 bases. The trim removed 2 bases at V and 10 bases at J, leaving 11 bases unmatched. This CDR3 spans 14 amino acids. Germline assignment: CDR1 DFQATT and CDR2 SNEGSKA (reference sequence). The CDR3 here is CSARPPGLRGAQYF. For the CDR3, the DNA is TGCAGTGCTAGACCCCCAGGTTTGCGGGGGGCGCAGTATTTT.

This clonotype was observed a handful of times. The chain combines TRBV15 with TRBJ1-1, with D perhaps matching TRBD1 (6 bases). The germline CDR1 and CDR2 sequences are LNHNV and YYDKDF (reference sequence). Trimming took off 3 bases at V and 0 bases at J, with 11 bases between the two ends. This CDR3 comprises 15 residues. The CDR3 nucleotides read TGTGCCACCAGCAGGGCGCAGGGGATGAACACTGAAGCTTTCTTT. It yields the protein CATSRAQGMNTEAFF.

J is TRBJ2-2 and V is TRBV20-1; 7 bases agree with TRBD1. This CDR3 has 14 residues. Unmatched junction bases numbered 10, after V lost 6 bases and J lost 6 bases. CDR1 and CDR2 (germline): DFQATT, SNEGSKA (reference sequence). Here the CDR3 reads CSARLQGIAGELFF. CDR3 coding DNA: TGCAGTGCCCGATTACAGGGGATTGCCGGGGAGCTGTTTTTT.

This clonotype was seen more than once but under ten times. J is TRBJ2-5 and V is TRBV9; 7 bases are a match to TRBD1. V lost 2 bases and J lost 5; bases outside the gene matches: 9. The CDR3 runs 15 residues. Germline-derived CDR1 and CDR2 are SGDLS and YYNGEE. The CDR3 loop is CASSVLQGLWETQYF. In nucleotides, the CDR3 is TGTGCCAGCAGCGTCTTACAGGGGCTGTGGGAGACCCAGTACTTC.